This T cell receptor (beta chain) was profiled in a study of blood T cell repertoires in COVID-19. Sequencing was performed with immunoSEQ multiplex PCR; in TCRdb, only in-frame clones are kept and a portion is missing. Of under 45,000 clones listed, more than 80% are singletons. V lost 4 bases and J 2 bases, leaving 14 bases between the germline ends. The CDR3 has 14 residues. Germline V gene data show CDR1 as GTSNPN and CDR2 as SVGIG (reference sequence). This receptor was taken from a man aged 60 to 69 with active or convalescent COVID-19. The chain uses TRBV30 and TRBJ1-1; unclear D gene. The source material was peripheral blood. CDR3 residues: CAWTPGLINTEAFF. DNA of the CDR3: TGTGCCTGGACTCCTGGACTGATTAACACTGAAGCTTTCTTT.